Presented here are 11 T cell receptor beta chains from one specimen sequenced in a study of CD8 T cells in ankylosing spondylitis. TCRdb recomputed calls from the 5' RACE reads with MiXCR, one row per CDR3 protein. The sample records around 280,000 distinct CDR3 sequences, about 20% being singletons. The sequenced sample consisted of blood, either unsorted or a sorted T cell fraction (not recorded which). The source is a male donor with ankylosing spondylitis or in good health (not recorded which).

CDR3 DNA sequence: TGTGCCAGCAGCGCGGGACTGAGCAATCAGCCCCAGCATTTT. Protein sequence: CASSAGLSNQPQHF. The J gene is TRBJ1-5, the V gene TRBV9; D is perhaps TRBD1 (5 bases). The germline CDR1 and CDR2 sequences are SGDLS and YYNGEE. V lost 3 bases, J lost 1 base, and 8 bases lay in between. The CDR3 sequence is 14 residues long.

This clonotype was seen more than once but under ten times. In DNA form, the CDR3 reads TGTGCCAGCTCACAGGGGGCTAATGGCAATCAGCCCCAGCATTTT. It specifies CASSQGANGNQPQHF. The rearrangement joins TRBV18 to TRBJ1-5, with 7 bases matching TRBD1. The CDR3 consists of 15 residues. J was trimmed by 2 bases and V by 4 bases; bases with no gene match: 5. The germline V gene encodes CDR1 KGHSH and CDR2 LQKENI.

This clonotype was seen only a few times. The J gene is TRBJ2-1, the V gene TRBV10-2; TRBD2 matches 7 bases. V shed 6 bases, J shed 13 bases, and the junction held 12 bases outside the gene matches. Germline lookup yields CDR1 WSHSY and CDR2 SAAADI. The CDR3 has 13 amino acids. The chain's CDR3 is CASSHRSGTLQFF. In nucleotides, the CDR3 is TGCGCCAGCAGCCACCGGAGCGGGACCCTTCAGTTCTTC.

This clonotype was seen at least ten times. This chain links TRBV15 with TRBJ1-6; no clear D gene. The CDR3 is 16 amino acids. From germline, CDR1 is LNHNV and CDR2 YYDKDF (reference sequence). The V gene lost 1 base and the J gene lost 0 bases, with 7 bases spanning the gap. CDR3 sequence reads: CATSRAVSSYNSPLHF. DNA of the CDR3: TGTGCCACCAGCAGAGCAGTAAGCTCCTATAATTCACCCCTCCACTTT.

The J gene is TRBJ2-1, the V gene TRBV18; 9 nucleotides align to TRBD1. The germline CDR1 and CDR2 sequences are KGHSH and LQKENI. The CDR3 is 16 residues long. Trimming at V came to 4 bases and at J to 7 bases, leaving 11 bases not matched to a gene. CDR3 residues: CASSRDHGQGLNEQFF. Here the CDR3 DNA reads TGTGCCAGCTCACGAGATCACGGACAGGGGTTAAATGAGCAGTTCTTC.

For this clonotype: Relative to the germline gene, one junction end is altered; a read error may explain this. This chain uses TRBV6-5 with TRBJ1-2; 8 positions match TRBD1. Germline CDR1 is MNHEY and CDR2 is SVGAGI. CDR3 length: 15 amino acids. DNA for the CDR3: TGTGCCATCAGTTCCCCACAGACAGGGGACTATGGCTACACCTTC. Translated: CAISSPQTGDYGYTF.

This clonotype was seen a few times. The chain joins TRBV12-3 or TRBV12-4 to TRBJ2-5; 7 bases map to TRBD1. This CDR3 contains 13 residues. V trimming: 7 bases; J trimming: 9 bases; junction bases outside the gene matches: 11. CDR3 residues: CASTSDRSAAQYF. Here the CDR3 DNA reads TGTGCCAGCACCTCGGACAGGTCCGCGGCCCAGTACTTC.

This sequence joins TRBV5-1 and TRBJ1-1, with D possibly TRBD1 on 6 matching bases. This CDR3 spans 14 amino acids. Germline CDR1 is SGHRS and CDR2 is YFSETQ. V was pared by 3 bases and J by 4 bases, with 13 bases between. The CDR3 spells CASSSGVRGTEAFF. The CDR3 DNA follows: TGCGCCAGCAGCTCAGGGGTGAGAGGCACTGAAGCTTTCTTT.

The chain employs TRBV3-1 and TRBJ2-4; D gene uncertain. The CDR3 is made up of 16 amino acids. V was shortened by 3 bases and J by 2 bases, with 14 bases between the two germline ends. The germline V gene encodes CDR1 LGHDT and CDR2 YNNKEL (reference sequence). The CDR3 here is CASSHIPVSSKNIQYF. CDR3 DNA sequence: TGTGCCAGCAGCCACATACCTGTTTCGTCCAAAAACATTCAGTACTTC.

This clonotype appeared a few times. The chain joins TRBV5-1 to TRBJ2-1; 7 bases map to TRBD2. There are 17 residues in the CDR3. The junction had 19 bases not matched to a gene; V was cut back by 6 bases and J by 7 bases. The germline V gene encodes CDR1 SGHRS and CDR2 YFSETQ. CDR3 region: CASTYQPPMGGGNEQFF. In DNA form, the CDR3 reads TGCGCCAGCACATACCAACCCCCGATGGGGGGGGGAAATGAGCAGTTCTTC.

This sequence joins TRBV11-3 and TRBJ2-1, with 9 bases lining up with TRBD1. The germline V gene has CDR1 SGHNT and CDR2 YENEEA. With 4 bases clipped from V and 7 bases from J, the junction kept 2 bases outside the gene matches. The CDR3 totals 13 residues. CDR3 amino acids: CASSYRGQNEQFF. CDR3 sequence (DNA): TGTGCCAGCAGCTACAGGGGGCAAAATGAGCAGTTCTTC.